The 26 T cell receptor beta chains presented below share a single source sample, sequenced in a study of memory CD4+ T cells and cytomegalovirus serostatus. Only in-frame clones appear in the TCRdb table, and some are missing; sequencing was by immunoSEQ multiplex PCR. The table shows about 41,000 clones, with about three quarters occurring only once. Single viable CD3+CD4+CD8-CD45RO+ cells were sorted as the memory CD4+ T cells. Sequenced sample: memory CD4+ T cells from blood. The receptors were gathered from an adult in good health and CMV-seronegative.

This clone was picked up a small number of times. The chain carries TRBV9 and TRBJ2-7, with TRBD2 identical over 10 bases. The CDR3 loop spans 15 amino acids. Germline V CDR1 and CDR2: SGDLS, YYNGEE. The junction had 6 bases not matched to a gene; V was cut back by 4 bases and J by 2 bases. The CDR3 DNA sequence: TGTGCCAGCAGCTTCGGACTAGCGGAACCCTACGAGCAGTACTTC. Translation gives CASSFGLAEPYEQYF.

The CDR3 DNA is TGCAGCGTTGAATCGGAGGGAGGGCCTTTCCTCTACAATGAGCAGTTCTTC. Protein: CSVESEGGPFLYNEQFF. The chain carries TRBV29-1 and TRBJ2-1, with 7 nucleotides matching TRBD2. V was clipped by 2 bases and J by 3 bases; unmatched bases: 13. CDR3 length equals 17 residues. Germline values: CDR1 SQVTM, CDR2 ANQGSEA.

The chain recombines TRBV7-9 with TRBJ2-2; D remains ambiguous. The V gene lost 1 base and the J gene lost 2 bases, with 5 bases spanning the gap. Per the germline V gene, CDR1 is SEHNR and CDR2 is FQNEAQ (reference sequence). The CDR3 is 14 amino acids. This chain's CDR3 is CASSLGGNTGELFF. For the CDR3, the DNA is TGTGCCAGCAGCTTAGGAGGAAACACCGGGGAGCTGTTTTTT.

V usage is TRBV19 and J usage is TRBJ1-1; 11 nucleotides agree with TRBD1. The CDR3 totals 15 residues. Losses at the gene ends were 4 bases for V and 4 bases for J; bases not matched to a gene: 5. Looked up from germline, CDR1 is LNHDA and CDR2 is SQIVND (reference sequence). The CDR3 reads CASSRTGGRGTEAFF. The CDR3 nucleotides are TGTGCCAGTAGTAGGACAGGGGGCCGGGGCACTGAAGCTTTCTTT. The whole variable domain, filled in from reference TRBV19 and TRBJ1-1, reads DGGITQSPKYLFRKEGQNVTLSCEQNLNHDAMYWYRQDPGQGLRLIYYSQIVNDFQKGDIAEGYSVSREKKESFPLTVTSAQKNPTAFYLCASSRTGGRGTEAFFGQGTRLTVV.

The V call is TRBV4-1, the J call TRBJ2-2, with D uncertain. The germline V and J ends were trimmed by 0 bases and 4 bases, with 9 bases remaining between them. Germline assignment: CDR1 MGHRA and CDR2 YSYEKL. The CDR3 runs to 15 residues. CDR3 amino acids: CASSQESVRTGELFF. CDR3 nucleotides: TGCGCCAGCAGCCAAGAAAGTGTCCGCACCGGGGAGCTGTTTTTT.

The V and J genes are TRBV28 and TRBJ2-4, with 8 bases fitting TRBD2. CDR3 length equals 17 residues. The V gene end was trimmed by 4 bases and the J gene end by 8 bases; junction bases not matched to a gene: 16. Germline loops: CDR1 MDHEN, CDR2 SYDVKM. The DNA for the CDR3 is TGTGCCAGCAGTTACCTATGGGGAGGTAGCGGGAAAGACATTCAGTACTTC. It encodes CASSYLWGGSGKDIQYF.

The genes are TRBV28 and TRBJ1-5, with 7 positions matching TRBD1. The CDR3 runs to 14 residues. The V and J ends lost 6 bases and 0 bases, in that order; junction bases with no gene match: 2. Germline V CDR1 and CDR2: MDHEN, SYDVKM. The CDR3 DNA reads TGTGCCAGCAGGGGACAGCTTAGCAATCAGCCCCAGCATTTT. It specifies CASRGQLSNQPQHF.

This clone was found a few times. The chain uses TRBV11-1 and TRBJ2-7; D not certain. The V gene's germline CDR1 is SGHAT and CDR2 FQDESV (reference sequence). V gave up 4 bases and J gave up 6 bases, with 13 bases separating them. The CDR3 loop spans 13 amino acids. The CDR3 nucleotides read TGTGCCAGCAGCTACCGTTGGAGTTCCGAGCAGTACTTC. It codes for CASSYRWSSEQYF.

V gene TRBV7-2 combines with J gene TRBJ1-5; D is unresolved. This CDR3 region has 13 residues. Germline-derived CDR1 and CDR2 are SGHTA and FQGNSA. V shed 5 bases and J shed 6 bases, with 11 bases lying between them. In nucleotides, the CDR3 is TGTGCCAGCAGCCCCGGTGGGCTTCAGCCCCAGCATTTT. Translation: CASSPGGLQPQHF.

The rearrangement links TRBV5-4 to TRBJ2-7, with TRBD2 identical over 8 bases. Germline V gives CDR1 SGHNT, CDR2 YYREEE (reference sequence). The J segment lost 6 bases and the V segment lost 0 bases, leaving 5 bases of the junction unmatched. The CDR3 is made up of 14 amino acids. Here the CDR3 DNA reads TGTGCCAGCAGCTTGGCGGGAGGGCCAGGCGAGCAGTACTTC. Amino acids: CASSLAGGPGEQYF.

Comment on this clone: The same CDR3 can be traced to other DNA sequences in this sample. The chain couples TRBV7-2 to TRBJ2-5, with D possibly TRBD2 on 5 matching bases. The CDR3 is 14 amino acids. Germline CDR1 is SGHTA and CDR2 is FQGNSA. The V gene lost 2 bases and the J gene lost 3 bases, with 10 bases spanning the gap. CDR3 in amino acids: CASSLTGTKETQYF. CDR3 bases: TGTGCCAGCAGCTTAACGGGAACCAAAGAGACCCAGTACTTC.

The rearrangement uses TRBV28 and TRBJ2-3; 7 nucleotides line up with TRBD2. The J segment lost 3 bases and the V segment lost 4 bases, leaving 7 bases of the junction unmatched. The CDR3 extends over 15 amino acids. CDR1 is MDHEN, CDR2 SYDVKM, per germline. DNA for the CDR3: TGTGCCAGCAGTTCGCCGGGTAGCGGGACAGATACGCAGTATTTT. It encodes CASSSPGSGTDTQYF.

This clone is a singleton in its sample. The rearrangement joins TRBV19 to TRBJ2-1; possibly TRBD1 for D (7 bases). This CDR3 is built from 12 residues. Germline V gives CDR1 LNHDA, CDR2 SQIVND (reference sequence). Trimming cost V 8 bases and J 15 bases, with 20 bases left between them. CDR3 DNA sequence: TGTGCCAGTTCCACGCGGGACAGTAGTTTGTTCTTC. This sequence encodes CASSTRDSSLFF.

Only one count was recorded for this clone. Germline and junction disagree at one end, which may indicate a read error. The rearrangement joins TRBV7-2 to TRBJ2-1, with 9 bases identical to TRBD1. The CDR3 spans 15 residues. Looked up from germline, CDR1 is SGHTA and CDR2 is FQGNSA. CDR3 region: CASSLVSGGQGVPIF. The CDR3 DNA reads as TGTGCCAGCAGCTTGGTATCCGGGGGACAGGGCGTCCCTATCTTC.

This CDR3 reads CASSAAGTSRTDTQYF. Written as DNA, the CDR3 is TGTGCCAGCAGCGCGGCCGGGACTAGCCGCACAGATACGCAGTATTTT. The gene calls are TRBV7-2 and TRBJ2-3; TRBD2 aligns across 9 bases. CDR1 and CDR2 from the germline V gene are SGHTA and FQGNSA. J lost 1 base, V lost 5 bases, and 7 bases had no gene match. The CDR3 is 16 residues long.

This clone was detected only a few times. The genes are TRBV30 and TRBJ1-1; the D gene is possibly TRBD1 (5 bases). Per germline, CDR1 GTSNPN and CDR2 SVGIG (reference sequence). Trimming pared 1 base from V and 3 bases from J, leaving 9 bases between. This CDR3 is built from 13 residues. The CDR3 loop reads CAWSGQWDTEAFF. The CDR3 DNA is TGTGCCTGGAGTGGACAGTGGGACACTGAAGCTTTCTTT.

This clone was picked up one time. The J gene is TRBJ1-1, the V gene TRBV15, with TRBD1 matching over 8 bases. The germline gives CDR1 LNHNV, CDR2 YYDKDF (reference sequence). V dropped 4 bases and J dropped 11; count of bases not matched to a gene: 15. This CDR3 spans 15 amino acids. CDR3 DNA sequence: TGTGCCACCAGCACCGGAAACCAGGGGGCAGTGGGTGCTTTCTTT. Encoded protein: CATSTGNQGAVGAFF.

The chain is built from TRBV2 and TRBJ1-2; no reliable D call. Germline CDR1 reads SNHLY; CDR2 reads FYNNEI. The CDR3 runs to 14 residues. Trimming removed 5 bases from V and 4 bases from J, with 14 bases in between. CDR3 region: CASSYGSSSYGYTF. CDR3 nucleotide sequence: TGTGCCAGCAGTTATGGTAGTTCCTCCTATGGCTACACCTTC.

This sequence joins TRBV5-1 and TRBJ1-4, with D possibly TRBD1 on 5 matching bases. V dropped 5 bases and J dropped 7 bases, with 15 bases sitting between them. The germline gives CDR1 SGHRS, CDR2 YFSETQ. This CDR3 has 14 amino acids. Here the CDR3 reads CASSIRDRAEKLFF. The CDR3 DNA reads TGCGCCAGCAGTATCCGGGACCGGGCTGAAAAACTGTTTTTT.

The chain combines TRBV15 with TRBJ1-5, with D possibly being TRBD1 (6 bases). V dropped 0 bases and J dropped 2 bases, with 11 bases sitting between them. In germline, CDR1 is LNHNV, CDR2 YYDKDF (reference sequence). The CDR3 runs to 16 residues. CDR3 nucleotide sequence: TGTGCCACCAGCAGAGATACAGGGATTGGCAATCAGCCCCAGCATTTT. Its translation: CATSRDTGIGNQPQHF.

This clone was recorded a few times. This chain links TRBV2 with TRBJ2-6; TRBD2 is a possible D gene (6 bases). V lost 5 bases and J 1 base, leaving 9 bases between the germline ends. The CDR3 runs to 15 residues. CDR1 and CDR2 from the germline V gene are SNHLY and FYNNEI. The CDR3 protein is CASSLEGSGANVLTF. In nucleotides, the CDR3 is TGTGCCAGCAGTCTGGAGGGTTCTGGGGCCAACGTCCTGACTTTC.

Comments on this clone: The same CDR3 can be traced to other DNA sequences in this sample. The chain combines TRBV5-6 with TRBJ1-3, with 10 bases aligning to TRBD1. Germline V gives CDR1 SGHDT, CDR2 YYEEEE. Trimming cost V 4 bases and J 2 bases; bases outside gene matches: 3. The CDR3 totals 15 residues. The CDR3 reads CASSPTGGTGNTIYF. The CDR3 nucleotides read TGTGCCAGCAGCCCGACAGGGGGCACTGGAAACACCATATATTTT.

The V call is TRBV18, the J call TRBJ2-5, with 7 bases matching TRBD1. The CDR3 totals 13 residues. The germline V gene encodes CDR1 KGHSH and CDR2 LQKENI. Trimming cost V 4 bases and J 9 bases; bases outside gene matches: 8. CDR3 region: CASSQTGVQAQYF. For the CDR3, the DNA is TGTGCCAGCTCACAAACAGGGGTCCAGGCCCAGTACTTC.

This clone appeared once. This chain links TRBV10-2 with TRBJ2-7; 9 positions agree with TRBD2. This CDR3 region has 14 residues. V shed 5 bases, J shed 4 bases, and the junction held 6 bases outside the gene matches. Germline V gene data show CDR1 as WSHSY and CDR2 as SAAADI. As DNA, the CDR3 is TGCGCCAGCAGTTCGCGGGAGGGGGAGTACGAGCAGTACTTC. Its protein is CASSSREGEYEQYF.

The chain links TRBV18 to TRBJ2-7, with 9 nucleotides matching TRBD1. Germline loops: CDR1 KGHSH, CDR2 LQKENI. V lost 8 bases, J lost 6 bases, and 14 bases stayed unmatched. This CDR3 region has 15 residues. CDR3 protein: CASEGLGTGIREQYF. In nucleotides, the CDR3 is TGTGCCAGCGAAGGACTTGGGACAGGGATCCGCGAGCAGTACTTC.

The V call is TRBV13, the J call TRBJ2-6; D gene unclear. CDR3 length: 17 residues. The ends were cut back, 5 bases at V and 0 bases at J, with 14 bases in the middle. Germline values: CDR1 PRHDT, CDR2 FYEKMQ (reference sequence). For the CDR3, the DNA is TGTGCCAGCAGCCAAGGGCCAAATCTCTCTGGGGCCAACGTCCTGACTTTC. It is translated as CASSQGPNLSGANVLTF.